Listed below are T cell receptor beta chains from one sample, sequenced in a study of cytomegalovirus exposure and HLA in healthy donors. The repertoire was sequenced with immunoSEQ multiplex PCR; TCRdb's copy has only in-frame clones and lacks some. Of more than 60,000 clones listed, under 96% are singletons. The sample was PBMCs. The receptors derive from a woman in her late teens or twenties in good health and CMV-seropositive. Both conserved end residues are part of each CDR3. The order of the fields is clone size, D gene, J gene, V gene, CDR3 DNA, CDR3 protein. The D gene is left open where the match is weak. Some rows mark clone size as missing; the rest say once, few, many or name a class of expanded clone.

clone_size: .; d_call: .; j_call: TRBJ2-1; v_call: TRBV5-1; cdr3_nt: TGCGCCAGCAGCTCAGACAGCTACAATGAGCAGTTCTTC; cdr3_aa: CASSSDSYNEQFF
clone_size: few; d_call: .; j_call: TRBJ2-1; v_call: TRBV27; cdr3_nt: TGTGCCAGCAGTTTATTTCCTCTAGCGCGTAGCTACAATGAGCAGTTCTTC; cdr3_aa: CASSLFPLARSYNEQFF
clone_size: .; d_call: TRBD2; j_call: TRBJ2-7; v_call: TRBV4-1; cdr3_nt: TGCGCCAGCAGCCAAGGGAGTGCGGGAGAGTACGAGCAGTACTTC; cdr3_aa: CASSQGSAGEYEQYF
clone_size: .; d_call: .; j_call: TRBJ1-4; v_call: TRBV11-2; cdr3_nt: TGTGCCAGCAGCTTAGCCGGCGGAACTAATGAAAAACTGTTTTTT; cdr3_aa: CASSLAGGTNEKLFF
clone_size: .; d_call: TRBD1; j_call: TRBJ1-3; v_call: TRBV9; cdr3_nt: TGTGCCAGCAGCGACCCCGACAGGGGGCTAACTGGAAACACCATATATTTT; cdr3_aa: CASSDPDRGLTGNTIYF
clone_size: .; d_call: .; j_call: TRBJ2-7; v_call: TRBV25-1; cdr3_nt: TGTGCCAGCAGTGACATCTACGAGCAGTACTTC; cdr3_aa: CASSDIYEQYF
clone_size: .; d_call: TRBD2; j_call: TRBJ2-7; v_call: TRBV28; cdr3_nt: TGTGCCAGCAGTTTAACTTCTAGCGGGAGTTACGAGCAGTACTTC; cdr3_aa: CASSLTSSGSYEQYF
clone_size: .; d_call: .; j_call: TRBJ1-4; v_call: TRBV28; cdr3_nt: TGTGCCAGCAGCCCATACAGGGCGGTCCTAGAAAAACTGTTTTTT; cdr3_aa: CASSPYRAVLEKLFF
clone_size: .; d_call: TRBD2; j_call: TRBJ2-1; v_call: TRBV28; cdr3_nt: TGTGCCAGCAGTTTAGGGACTAGCGGGATCTATGAGCAGTTCTTC; cdr3_aa: CASSLGTSGIYEQFF
clone_size: .; d_call: TRBD2; j_call: TRBJ2-3; v_call: TRBV7-8; cdr3_nt: TGTGCCAGCAGCTTAACGGGACTAGCGGGAGTTACTAGCACAGATACGCAGTATTTT; cdr3_aa: CASSLTGLAGVTSTDTQYF
clone_size: .; d_call: TRBD2; j_call: TRBJ2-3; v_call: TRBV27; cdr3_nt: TGTGCCAGCATGGGGCTAGCGGTCGCTAGCACAGATACGCAGTATTTT; cdr3_aa: CASMGLAVASTDTQYF
clone_size: .; d_call: .; j_call: TRBJ2-4; v_call: TRBV27; cdr3_nt: TGTGCCAGCAGTCCAGAATACTTC; cdr3_aa: CASSPEYF
clone_size: .; d_call: .; j_call: TRBJ2-2; v_call: TRBV9; cdr3_nt: TGTGCCAGCAGCGTAGTTAGCGGGGAGCTGTTTTTT; cdr3_aa: CASSVVSGELFF
clone_size: .; d_call: TRBD2; j_call: TRBJ2-1; v_call: TRBV9; cdr3_nt: TGTGCCAGCAGCGTAAATCCTAGCGGGTCGGAACAGTTCTTC; cdr3_aa: CASSVNPSGSEQFF
clone_size: .; d_call: TRBD1; j_call: TRBJ1-5; v_call: TRBV28; cdr3_nt: TGTGCCAGCAGTCCAGGACAGGGGTCGACCCAGCATTTT; cdr3_aa: CASSPGQGSTQHF
clone_size: .; d_call: .; j_call: TRBJ1-1; v_call: TRBV4-1; cdr3_nt: TGCGCCAGCAGCACCGAGGACGGGACACTTGAAGCTTTCTTT; cdr3_aa: CASSTEDGTLEAFF
clone_size: .; d_call: .; j_call: TRBJ1-3; v_call: TRBV5-1; cdr3_nt: TGCGCCAGCCGACGAACAGACTCTGGAAACACCATATATTTT; cdr3_aa: CASRRTDSGNTIYF
clone_size: .; d_call: .; j_call: TRBJ2-3; v_call: TRBV12-1; cdr3_nt: TGTGCCAGCAATAAGTGTAGCGGGAGGTCAGATACGCAGTATTTT; cdr3_aa: CASNKCSGRSDTQYF
clone_size: .; d_call: .; j_call: TRBJ2-1; v_call: TRBV27; cdr3_nt: TGTGCCAGCAGTTCCCCCAGGTACGATGAGCAGTTCTTC; cdr3_aa: CASSSPRYDEQFF
clone_size: .; d_call: .; j_call: TRBJ2-3; v_call: TRBV6-1; cdr3_nt: TGTGCCAGCAGTACCCGACCCGGAGGGTATACGCAGTATTTT; cdr3_aa: CASSTRPGGYTQYF
clone_size: .; d_call: TRBD2; j_call: TRBJ2-3; v_call: TRBV4-3; cdr3_nt: TGCGCCAGCAGCCAAGAAATGACTAGCGGGGGGGTAATGGATACGCAGTATTTT; cdr3_aa: CASSQEMTSGGVMDTQYF
clone_size: .; d_call: TRBD1; j_call: TRBJ2-3; v_call: TRBV27; cdr3_nt: TGTGCCAGCAGACCTTCGGACAGGGGGCTGACAGATACGCAGTATTTT; cdr3_aa: CASRPSDRGLTDTQYF
clone_size: .; d_call: .; j_call: TRBJ2-1; v_call: TRBV4-1; cdr3_nt: TGCGCCAGCGGGAGAATGGGGGAGCAGTTCTTC; cdr3_aa: CASGRMGEQFF
clone_size: .; d_call: .; j_call: TRBJ2-3; v_call: TRBV7-2; cdr3_nt: TGTGCCAGCAGCTTACACCCATCCGGGGTAAGAGATACGCAGTATTTT; cdr3_aa: CASSLHPSGVRDTQYF
clone_size: .; d_call: .; j_call: TRBJ1-2; v_call: TRBV7-2; cdr3_nt: TGTGCCAGCAGCTTACAAATAATTCAAACTATGCATGGCTACACCTTC; cdr3_aa: CASSLQIIQTMHGYTF
clone_size: .; d_call: TRBD1; j_call: TRBJ1-2; v_call: TRBV29-1; cdr3_nt: TGCAGCGTTGAGACTTGGGGACAGAGGTTCTATGGCTACACCTTC; cdr3_aa: CSVETWGQRFYGYTF
clone_size: .; d_call: TRBD1; j_call: TRBJ2-7; v_call: TRBV4-3; cdr3_nt: TGCGCCAGCAGCCAGGTCACCGGGACAGGGACGGGCGAGCAGTACTTC; cdr3_aa: CASSQVTGTGTGEQYF
clone_size: .; d_call: TRBD2; j_call: TRBJ2-1; v_call: TRBV9; cdr3_nt: TGTGCCAGCAGCACTCCGGGACTAGCTCTTGAGCAGTTCTTC; cdr3_aa: CASSTPGLALEQFF
clone_size: .; d_call: TRBD1; j_call: TRBJ2-7; v_call: TRBV30; cdr3_nt: TGTGCCTGGAGTGTCATGAGACAGGGGGCGTACGAGCAGTACTTC; cdr3_aa: CAWSVMRQGAYEQYF
clone_size: .; d_call: .; j_call: TRBJ1-1; v_call: TRBV29-1; cdr3_nt: TGCAGCGTCGGCGCCGGGACACAGAACACTGAAGCTTTCTTT; cdr3_aa: CSVGAGTQNTEAFF
clone_size: once; d_call: TRBD1; j_call: TRBJ2-2; v_call: TRBV6-5; cdr3_nt: TGTGCCTGGGACAGGGAAGGGACCGGGGAGCTGTTTTTT; cdr3_aa: CAWDREGTGELFF
clone_size: few; d_call: .; j_call: TRBJ1-5; v_call: TRBV19; cdr3_nt: TGTGCCAGTAGTGCAGTTAGCAATCAGCCCCAGCATTTT; cdr3_aa: CASSAVSNQPQHF
clone_size: .; d_call: TRBD1; j_call: TRBJ1-1; v_call: TRBV6-5; cdr3_nt: TGTGCCAGCAGTTACCTCCCTCAGGGGGATCGGGCTGAAGCTTTCTTT; cdr3_aa: CASSYLPQGDRAEAFF
clone_size: .; d_call: TRBD2; j_call: TRBJ2-1; v_call: TRBV5-6; cdr3_nt: TGTGCCAGCAGCTTCGACCTAGCGGGAGTGTTCGGCGAGCAGTTCTTC; cdr3_aa: CASSFDLAGVFGEQFF
clone_size: .; d_call: TRBD2; j_call: TRBJ2-1; v_call: TRBV4-3; cdr3_nt: TGCGCCAGCAGCCAAGACCCCGCGGGAGTCTCCTACAATGAGCAGTTCTTC; cdr3_aa: CASSQDPAGVSYNEQFF
clone_size: .; d_call: TRBD1; j_call: TRBJ1-1; v_call: TRBV16; cdr3_nt: TGTGCCAGCAGCGACACCGGGACAGGGGGCGTAGGCACTGAAGCTTTCTTT; cdr3_aa: CASSDTGTGGVGTEAFF
clone_size: .; d_call: .; j_call: TRBJ1-2; v_call: TRBV4-1; cdr3_nt: TGCGCCAGCAGCCAAATCTCGGCCCCTGGAGACGGCTACACCTTC; cdr3_aa: CASSQISAPGDGYTF
clone_size: .; d_call: TRBD1; j_call: TRBJ1-1; v_call: TRBV18; cdr3_nt: TGTGCCGGAAAGGGGGCAGGGACTGAAGCTTTCTTT; cdr3_aa: CAGKGAGTEAFF
clone_size: once; d_call: .; j_call: TRBJ2-5; v_call: TRBV18; cdr3_nt: TGTGCCAGCTCACCACCTACAGGGAAAGGGGTAGAGACCCAGTACTTC; cdr3_aa: CASSPPTGKGVETQYF
clone_size: .; d_call: TRBD1; j_call: TRBJ1-1; v_call: TRBV7-3; cdr3_nt: TGTGCCAGCAGCTTCCGGGACAGGGGAGAGGACACTGAAGCTTTCTTT; cdr3_aa: CASSFRDRGEDTEAFF
clone_size: .; d_call: TRBD1; j_call: TRBJ1-5; v_call: TRBV6-5; cdr3_nt: TGTGCCAGCAAGTCAGGGGGACGTCAGCCCCAGCATTTT; cdr3_aa: CASKSGGRQPQHF
clone_size: once; d_call: .; j_call: TRBJ2-5; v_call: TRBV30; cdr3_nt: TGTGCCTGGAGTCCGACACCGAGTATTCAAGAGACCCAGTACTTC; cdr3_aa: CAWSPTPSIQETQYF
clone_size: .; d_call: .; j_call: TRBJ1-1; v_call: TRBV6-1; cdr3_nt: TGTGCCAGCAGTCTGGGGGGGGCGCAGACTGAAGCTTTCTTT; cdr3_aa: CASSLGGAQTEAFF
clone_size: once; d_call: .; j_call: TRBJ1-5; v_call: TRBV10-2; cdr3_nt: TGCGCCAGCAGACCCCGGGACACCCTTCTGGGGGATCAGCCCCAGCATTTT; cdr3_aa: CASRPRDTLLGDQPQHF
clone_size: .; d_call: .; j_call: TRBJ2-7; v_call: TRBV7-9; cdr3_nt: TGTGCCAGCAGCGACGACGAGGCCTCCGGCGAATACGAGCAGTACTTC; cdr3_aa: CASSDDEASGEYEQYF